Listed here are 10 T cell receptor beta chains from one sample, sequenced in a study of Graves' ophthalmopathy and Graves' hyperthyroidism. Using RNA transcripts, the TCR beta CDR3 regions were amplified. Second-round multiplex PCR followed a first-round RT-PCR using HTBI primers. TCRdb itself ran the multiplex PCR reads through MiXCR, one entry per CDR3 protein. The sample has a few hundred thousand distinct CDR3 sequences, about 40% seen once. Specimen: peripheral blood or thyroid tissue (not recorded which). The source of these receptors is an adult man with Graves' hyperthyroidism.

The chain has TRBV29-1 and TRBJ1-1; no reliable D call. The germline V gene has CDR1 SQVTM and CDR2 ANQGSEA. The CDR3 runs 11 residues. V was trimmed by 8 bases and J by 4 bases, leaving 11 bases between them. The DNA of the CDR3 is TGCAGCAGTTTCGGTGGCACTGAAGCTTTCTTT. Residues: CSSFGGTEAFF.

In the case of this clonotype: This is likely a read error, given that the CDR3 carries no conserved phenylalanine or tryptophan at its end. It is unclear where the CDR3 begins or ends on the DNA, so no DNA is shown, and the CDR3 is as TCRdb lists it. The CDR3 spells CSARDPVA. The V and J genes are TRBV20-1 and TRBJ2-5. Including both end residues, the CDR3 is 8 amino acids long. The germline V gene encodes CDR1 DFQATT and CDR2 SNEGSKA (reference sequence).

V and J are TRBV19 and TRBJ2-5; D could derive from TRBD1 or TRBD2 (6 bases each). V was clipped by 10 bases and J by 5 bases, with 23 bases between them. CDR3 length: 15 residues. Germline values: CDR1 LNHDA, CDR2 SQIVND (reference sequence). The chain's CDR3 is CATSLRGWRGETQYF. The CDR3 DNA reads as TGTGCCACCTCACTCAGAGGTTGGAGGGGGGAGACCCAGTACTTC.

CDR3 protein: CASSQGFLVRRGASGEETQYF. CDR3 bases: TGCGCCAGCAGCCAAGGTTTCCTGGTCCGGCGCGGGGCTAGCGGAGAAGAGACCCAGTACTTC. The chain couples TRBV4-1 to TRBJ2-5; 7 bases are a match to TRBD2. The V segment lost 1 base and the J segment 3 bases; nucleotides outside the gene matches: 23. Germline V CDR1 and CDR2: MGHRA, YSYEKL. The CDR3 extends over 21 amino acids.

The chain employs TRBV25-1 and TRBJ2-5, with D maybe TRBD2 (5 bases). The CDR3 loop spans 15 amino acids. Germline V CDR1 and CDR2: MGHDK, SYGVNS. Trimming removed 6 bases at V and 5 bases at J, with 19 bases between. In DNA, the CDR3 is TGTGCCAGCAGCGTTGATGGACTTTTGGGGGAGACCCAGTACTTC. This gives the protein CASSVDGLLGETQYF. Looking up the rest from reference TRBV25-1 and TRBJ2-5 gives the full variable domain: EADIYQTPRYLVIGTGKKITLECSQTMGHDKMYWYQQDPGMELHLIHYSYGVNSTEKGDLSSESTVSRIRTEHFPLTLESARPSHTSQYLCASSVDGLLGETQYFGPGTRLLVL.

The genes are TRBV5-8 and TRBJ1-2, with 9 nucleotides matching TRBD1. Germline V CDR1 and CDR2: SGHTS, YDEGEE. This CDR3 region has 15 residues. The V segment lost 3 bases and the J segment 3 bases; nucleotides outside the gene matches: 6. CDR3 in amino acids: CASSSDRGIYYGYTF. In nucleotides, the CDR3 is TGTGCCAGCAGCTCTGACAGGGGGATTTACTATGGCTACACCTTC.

The V and J genes are TRBV29-1 and TRBJ2-1; 10 nucleotides line up with TRBD2. The length of the CDR3 is 13 residues. Trimming cost V 4 bases and J 7 bases; bases outside gene matches: 4. CDR1 and CDR2 from the germline V gene are SQVTM and ANQGSEA. CDR3 nucleotides: TGCAGCGTTGCGTCTAGCGGGAGAAATGAGCAGTTCTTC. Its translation: CSVASSGRNEQFF.

This clonotype was seen at least ten times. The chain uses TRBV20-1 and TRBJ1-5; TRBD1 agrees at 8 bases. CDR3 length equals 15 residues. With 6 bases clipped from V and 2 bases from J, the junction kept 9 bases outside the gene matches. The germline V gene encodes CDR1 DFQATT and CDR2 SNEGSKA (reference sequence). The CDR3 reads CSAFKAGGRNQPQHF. CDR3 bases: TGCAGTGCCTTTAAGGCAGGGGGCCGCAATCAGCCCCAGCATTTT.

In this sample, this clonotype turned up many times. The V gene is TRBV7-4, the J gene TRBJ2-7; 7 nucleotides match TRBD2. CDR1 and CDR2 from the germline V gene are SGHVT and SQSDAQ. CDR3 length: 15 amino acids. Trimming at V came to 1 base and at J to 4 bases, leaving 7 bases not matched to a gene. The CDR3 DNA is TGTGCCAGCAGCTTAGAGGGCGGGAGCAGATACGAGCAGTACTTC. Its translation is CASSLEGGSRYEQYF.

The chain is built from TRBV29-1 and TRBJ1-2; D not resolved. The CDR3 spans 12 residues. CDR1 is SQVTM, CDR2 ANQGSEA, per germline. Trimming left V 6 bases short and J 4 bases short, with 12 bases between. In nucleotides, the CDR3 is TGCAGCGTCGACGGGGTTGGCTATGGCTACACCTTC. It yields the protein CSVDGVGYGYTF. The full variable domain, rest sourced from reference TRBV29-1 and TRBJ1-2, is SAVISQKPSRDICQRGTSLTIQCQVDSQVTMMFWYRQQPGQSLTLIATANQGSEATYESGFVIDKFPISRPNLTFSTLTVSNMSPEDSSIYLCSVDGVGYGYTFGSGTRLTVV.